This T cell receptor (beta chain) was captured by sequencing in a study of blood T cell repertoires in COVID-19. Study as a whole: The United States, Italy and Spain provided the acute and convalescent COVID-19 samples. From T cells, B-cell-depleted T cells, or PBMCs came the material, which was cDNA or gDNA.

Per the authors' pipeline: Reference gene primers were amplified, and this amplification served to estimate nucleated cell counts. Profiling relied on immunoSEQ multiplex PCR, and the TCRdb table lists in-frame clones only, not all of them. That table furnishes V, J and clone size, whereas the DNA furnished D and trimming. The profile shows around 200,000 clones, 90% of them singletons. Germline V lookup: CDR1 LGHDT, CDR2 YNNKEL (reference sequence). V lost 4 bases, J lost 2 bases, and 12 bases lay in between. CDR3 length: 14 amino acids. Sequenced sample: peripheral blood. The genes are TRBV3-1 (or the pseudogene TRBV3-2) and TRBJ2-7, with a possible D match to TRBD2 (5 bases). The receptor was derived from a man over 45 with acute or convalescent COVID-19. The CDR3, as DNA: TGTGCCAGCAGCCCGTCACTAGGCACCTACGAGCAGTACTTC. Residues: CASSPSLGTYEQYF.